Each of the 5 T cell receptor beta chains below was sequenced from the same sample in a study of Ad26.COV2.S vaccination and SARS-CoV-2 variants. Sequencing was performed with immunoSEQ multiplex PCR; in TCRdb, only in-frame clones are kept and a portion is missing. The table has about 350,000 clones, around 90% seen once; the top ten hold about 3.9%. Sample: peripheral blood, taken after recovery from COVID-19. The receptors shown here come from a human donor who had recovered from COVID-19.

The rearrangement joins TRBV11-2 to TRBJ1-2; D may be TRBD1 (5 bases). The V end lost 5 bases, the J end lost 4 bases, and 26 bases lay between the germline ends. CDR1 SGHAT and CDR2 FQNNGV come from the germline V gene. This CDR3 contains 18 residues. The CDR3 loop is CASSNGPWGKNLFYGYTF. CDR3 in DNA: TGTGCCAGCAGCAACGGTCCGTGGGGGAAAAATTTATTCTATGGCTACACCTTC.

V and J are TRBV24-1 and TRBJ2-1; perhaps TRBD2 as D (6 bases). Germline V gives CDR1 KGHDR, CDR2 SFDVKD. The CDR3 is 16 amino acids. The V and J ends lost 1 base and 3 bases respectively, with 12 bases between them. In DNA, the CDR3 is TGTGCCACCAGTGATTTTGGGACTCGGATCTACAATGAGCAGTTCTTC. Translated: CATSDFGTRIYNEQFF.

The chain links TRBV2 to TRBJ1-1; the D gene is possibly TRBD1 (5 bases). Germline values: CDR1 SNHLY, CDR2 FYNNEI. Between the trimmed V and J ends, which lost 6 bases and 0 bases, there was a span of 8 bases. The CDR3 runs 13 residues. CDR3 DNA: TGTGCCAGCAGACAGGAACTGAACACTGAAGCTTTCTTT. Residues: CASRQELNTEAFF.

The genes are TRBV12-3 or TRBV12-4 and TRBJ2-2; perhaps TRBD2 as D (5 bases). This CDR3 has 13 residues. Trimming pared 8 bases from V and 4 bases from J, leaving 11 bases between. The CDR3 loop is CASHRTGTGELFF. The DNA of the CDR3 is TGTGCCAGCCATAGGACTGGCACCGGGGAGCTGTTTTTT.

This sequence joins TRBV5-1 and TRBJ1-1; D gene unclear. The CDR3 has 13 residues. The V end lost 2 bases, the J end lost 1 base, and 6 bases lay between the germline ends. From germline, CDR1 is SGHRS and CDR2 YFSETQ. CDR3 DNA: TGCGCCAGCAGCTTTCAACAGAACACTGAAGCTTTCTTT. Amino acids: CASSFQQNTEAFF.